The subject of this entry is one TCR beta chain. Since a much larger clone is just one base distant, this may be a read error. This entry is derived from a study of early T cells in non-severe SARS-CoV-2 infection. J was trimmed by 9 bases and V by 1 base; bases with no gene match: 3. There are 15 residues in the CDR3. Germline V gene sequence: CDR1 SGHTA, CDR2 FQGNSA. TCRdb used MiXCR to reprocess the 5' RACE reads, holding one entry per CDR3 protein. This table has around 27,000 distinct CDR3 sequences, 2.9% appearing once. The sequencing input was whole blood. The J gene is TRBJ1-6, the V gene TRBV7-2; TRBD1 matches 10 bases. This TCR derives from an adult who was a healthcare worker with PCR-confirmed SARS-CoV-2 infection or an uninfected control (not recorded which). The CDR3 DNA follows: TGTGCCAGCAGCTTAGGGACAGGGGGAAGTTCACCCCTCCACTTT. Its translation: CASSLGTGGSSPLHF.